The 24 T cell receptor beta chains given below trace back to one sample, sequenced in a study of patients and donors after allogeneic stem cell transplantation. TCRdb reprocessed the RT-PCR reads with MiXCR, giving one entry per CDR3 protein. The table lists 400,000 to 500,000 distinct CDR3 sequences, under 20% of them singletons. The sequencing input was blood, either unsorted or a sorted T cell fraction (not recorded which). The receptors come from a human donor who was either an allogeneic HSCT recipient or a stem cell or donor lymphocyte infusion donor (not recorded which). It is not recorded whose cells these are; they may come from a transplant donor.

The genes are TRBV28 and TRBJ2-1; D is uncertain. V dropped 10 bases and J dropped 4 bases, with 14 bases sitting between them. Germline V gene sequence: CDR1 MDHEN, CDR2 SYDVKM. The CDR3 covers 13 residues. For the CDR3, the DNA is TGTGCCACCGCTATGACACTTTACAATGAGCAGTTCTTC. It translates to CATAMTLYNEQFF.

In this sample, this clonotype turned up many times. CDR3 in amino acids: CASSLRQGAGELFF. The CDR3 coding sequence is TGCGCCAGCAGCTTGAGGCAGGGGGCCGGGGAGCTGTTTTTT. The chain combines TRBV5-1 with TRBJ2-2; TRBD1 aligns across 7 bases. CDR1 is SGHRS, CDR2 YFSETQ, per germline. Unmatched junction bases numbered 3, after V lost 1 base and J lost 6 bases. The CDR3 has 14 amino acids.

This rearrangement joins TRBV25-1 to TRBJ2-3, with D unclear. The CDR3 is 12 amino acids. V was clipped by 4 bases and J by 11 bases, with 13 bases between them. Germline CDR1 is MGHDK and CDR2 is SYGVNS. The CDR3 DNA reads TGTGCCAGCAGTGTAGACATCGTTAAGCAGTATTTT. As protein: CASSVDIVKQYF.

This chain connects TRBV16 to TRBJ1-5, with 7 nucleotides matching TRBD1. The junction had 11 bases not matched to a gene; V was cut back by 4 bases and J by 8 bases. The germline V gene encodes CDR1 KGHSY and CDR2 FQNENV. The CDR3 extends over 15 amino acids. The CDR3 sequence is CASSPRGGGEEPQHF. CDR3 DNA sequence: TGTGCCAGCAGCCCCCGGGGAGGGGGCGAAGAGCCCCAGCATTTT.

The table lists this clonotype with a few counts. V gene TRBV7-6 combines with J gene TRBJ2-1; 11 bases line up with TRBD2. V shed 4 bases and J 3 bases; nucleotides not matched to a gene: 5. The V gene's germline CDR1 is SGHVS and CDR2 FNYEAQ. This CDR3 region has 16 residues. The CDR3 loop is CASSWAGTSGYNEQFF. CDR3 nucleotides: TGTGCCAGCAGCTGGGCCGGGACTAGCGGCTACAATGAGCAGTTCTTC. Complete variable domain (other parts from reference TRBV7-6 and TRBJ2-1): GAGVSQSPRYKVTKRGQDVALRCDPISGHVSLYWYRQALGQGPEFLTYFNYEAQQDKSGLPNDRFSAERPEGSISTLTIQRTEQRDSAMYRCASSWAGTSGYNEQFFGPGTRLTVL.

V and J are TRBV4-3 and TRBJ2-2; the match to TRBD2 covers 11 bases. The J segment lost 2 bases and the V segment lost 1 base, leaving 6 bases of the junction unmatched. Germline-derived CDR1 and CDR2 are LGHNA and YSLEER. This CDR3 is 18 amino acids long. CDR3 sequence reads: CASSQARLAGTNTGELFF. The CDR3 DNA is TGCGCCAGCAGCCAAGCGCGACTAGCGGGGACTAACACCGGGGAGCTGTTTTTT.

The V call is TRBV20-1, the J call TRBJ2-3, with 11 bases that match TRBD2. V trimming: 5 bases; J trimming: 1 base; junction bases outside the gene matches: 5. This CDR3 is 15 amino acids long. The germline V gene has CDR1 DFQATT and CDR2 SNEGSKA (reference sequence). This CDR3 is CSARRLAGRTDTQYF. DNA of the CDR3: TGCAGTGCTCGCAGACTAGCGGGACGCACAGATACGCAGTATTTT.

This clonotype was seen repeatedly, ten times or more. The chain couples TRBV12-3 or TRBV12-4 to TRBJ1-3; D call uncertain. Trimming shortened V by 7 bases and J by 6 bases, and 4 bases separated the two germline ends. The length of the CDR3 is 10 residues. As DNA, the CDR3 is TGTGCCAGCATTCTAAACACCATATATTTT. Translated, it gives CASILNTIYF.

The CDR3, as DNA: TGTGCCAGCAGCCCAATACGGGACGGTTTGAACTATGGCTACACCTTC. It yields the protein CASSPIRDGLNYGYTF. V is TRBV7-9 and J is TRBJ1-2; weak D call: TRBD1 (5 bases). Trimming took 5 bases from V and 2 from J, leaving 18 bases between them. The CDR3 is 16 amino acids. The germline CDR1 and CDR2 sequences are SEHNR and FQNEAQ (reference sequence). Based on the CDR3 plus reference TRBV7-9 and TRBJ1-2, the full variable domain is DTGVSQNPRHKITKRGQNVTFRCDPISEHNRLYWYRQTLGQGPEFLTYFQNEAQLEKSRLLSDRFSAERPKGSFSTLEIQRTEQGDSAMYLCASSPIRDGLNYGYTFGSGTRLTVV.

This chain uses TRBV11-3 with TRBJ2-7, with D possibly TRBD1 on 7 matching bases. Germline CDR1 SGHNT, CDR2 YENEEA. The CDR3 is 15 residues long. The V gene lost 0 bases and the J gene lost 3 bases, with 12 bases spanning the gap. The CDR3 DNA reads TGTGCCAGCAGCTTAGATCAGGGGGGTTACTACGAGCAGTACTTC. Translated: CASSLDQGGYYEQYF.

This clonotype was recorded a few times. The rearrangement uses TRBV21-1 and TRBJ2-1; the table assigns TRBD2, which was not confirmed against the DNA. TRBV21-1 represents a pseudogene. The CDR3 has 13 residues. The CDR3 nucleotides read TGTGCCAGCGACCCCGAGGGAGGGCATGAGCAGTTCTTC. It yields the protein CASDPEGGHEQFF.

CDR3 bases: TGCGCCAGCAGCCCAGGGACCGCTAGGACCCAGTACTTC. Translating gives CASSPGTARTQYF. V usage is TRBV4-1 and J usage is TRBJ2-5; either TRBD1 or TRBD2 may fit D (5 bases each). Germline assignment: CDR1 MGHRA and CDR2 YSYEKL. The V gene lost 4 bases and the J gene lost 7 bases, with 13 bases spanning the gap. The CDR3 has 13 residues.

This clonotype was counted many times. This chain joins TRBV5-1 and TRBJ2-7; TRBD1 matches 7 bases. Trimming took 0 bases from V and 1 from J; bases not matched to a gene: 4. This CDR3 has 15 amino acids. Germline CDR1 is SGHRS and CDR2 is YFSETQ. The CDR3 here is CASSLDTGASYEQYF. As DNA, the CDR3 is TGCGCCAGCAGCTTGGATACAGGGGCGTCCTACGAGCAGTACTTC.

V gene TRBV11-2 combines with J gene TRBJ1-1; D unclear. The germline gives CDR1 SGHAT, CDR2 FQNNGV. The CDR3 is 13 amino acids. Trimming took 1 base from V and 7 from J, leaving 10 bases between them. In DNA, the CDR3 is TGTGCCAGCAGCTTAGGCCCCTTGGGTGAAGCTTTCTTT. It is translated as CASSLGPLGEAFF.

The chain employs TRBV2 and TRBJ2-7; TRBD1 is a possible D gene (6 bases). This CDR3 contains 14 residues. CDR1 SNHLY and CDR2 FYNNEI come from the germline V gene. The V gene lost 6 bases and the J gene lost 0 bases, with 12 bases spanning the gap. The DNA of the CDR3 is TGTGCCAGCAGACACCGGGACATCTCCTACGAGCAGTACTTC. Residues: CASRHRDISYEQYF.

The chain couples TRBV19 to TRBJ1-1; D is possibly TRBD1 (6 bases). Germline lookup yields CDR1 LNHDA and CDR2 SQIVND (reference sequence). Trimming removed 1 base at V and 8 bases at J, with 11 bases between. The CDR3 sequence is 13 residues long. The CDR3 sequence: CASSIAHRAEAFF. The CDR3 coding sequence is TGTGCCAGTAGTATAGCCCACAGGGCGGAAGCTTTCTTT. Filled out from reference TRBV19 and TRBJ1-1, the complete variable domain reads DGGITQSPKYLFRKEGQNVTLSCEQNLNHDAMYWYRQDPGQGLRLIYYSQIVNDFQKGDIAEGYSVSREKKESFPLTVTSAQKNPTAFYLCASSIAHRAEAFFGQGTRLTVV.

The V call is TRBV4-1, the J call TRBJ2-4; TRBD2 agrees at 14 bases. V was clipped by 2 bases and J by 0 bases; unmatched bases: 12. The CDR3 contains 21 residues. The V gene's germline CDR1 is MGHRA and CDR2 YSYEKL. DNA of the CDR3: TGCGCCAGCAGCCAAAAGACGCGGGGACTAGCGGGAGTCCTAGCCAAAAACATTCAGTACTTC. This codes for CASSQKTRGLAGVLAKNIQYF.

This clonotype was seen ten or more times. V usage is TRBV5-1 and J usage is TRBJ1-1; 7 bases align to TRBD1. V trimming: 5 bases; J trimming: 1 base; junction bases outside the gene matches: 8. Germline V gene data show CDR1 as SGHRS and CDR2 as YFSETQ. This CDR3 is 15 amino acids long. CDR3 DNA sequence: TGCGCCAGCAGACTAGAACAGGGGACGAACACTGAAGCTTTCTTT. It translates to CASRLEQGTNTEAFF.

The CDR3, as DNA: TGTGCCATCTCAAGGAGGGGCTCCACGGGAGATACGCAGTATTTT. Protein product: CAISRRGSTGDTQYF. The gene calls are TRBV12-3 or TRBV12-4 and TRBJ2-3; D is perhaps TRBD2 (6 bases). V shed 10 bases and J shed 5 bases, with 22 bases lying between them. This CDR3 has 15 residues.

With regard to this clonotype: One end of the junction does not line up with germline, which may come from a read error. This CDR3 reads CSARGIGGRNQPLHF. DNA for the CDR3: TGCAGTGCTAGAGGCATAGGGGGGCGAAATCAGCCCCTGCATTTT. This chain connects TRBV20-1 to TRBJ1-5; tentative D call: TRBD1 (6 bases). CDR1 DFQATT and CDR2 SNEGSKA come from the germline V gene (reference sequence). This CDR3 spans 15 amino acids.

The chain combines TRBV5-8 with TRBJ1-6; 7 nucleotides match TRBD1. V dropped 6 bases and J dropped 7; count of bases not matched to a gene: 10. The CDR3 runs 15 residues. Germline V gene data show CDR1 as SGHTS and CDR2 as YDEGEE. CDR3 coding DNA: TGTGCCAGCAAAAGGGAGGGGGCGAGGAATTCACCCCTCCACTTT. This sequence encodes CASKREGARNSPLHF.

This clonotype came up a few times. This sequence joins TRBV18 and TRBJ2-7; 13 nucleotides align to TRBD2. The CDR3 has 17 residues. The germline V gene has CDR1 KGHSH and CDR2 LQKENI. The V and J ends lost 6 bases and 0 bases, in that order; junction bases with no gene match: 8. The CDR3, as DNA: TGTGCCAGCTCCCCCGGGACTAGCGGGGCCACCTCCTACGAGCAGTACTTC. Residues: CASSPGTSGATSYEQYF.

This clonotype was seen only a few times. This chain connects TRBV7-9 to TRBJ2-7; the match to TRBD1 covers 9 bases. CDR3 size: 15 residues. Germline values: CDR1 SEHNR, CDR2 FQNEAQ (reference sequence). V lost 1 base and J lost 1; bases outside the gene matches: 2. CDR3 in amino acids: CASSLEDRGSYEQYF. Written as DNA, the CDR3 is TGTGCCAGCAGCTTAGAGGACAGGGGTTCCTACGAGCAGTACTTC. Full variable domain (rest looked up from reference TRBV7-9 and TRBJ2-7): DTGVSQNPRHKITKRGQNVTFRCDPISEHNRLYWYRQTLGQGPEFLTYFQNEAQLEKSRLLSDRFSAERPKGSFSTLEIQRTEQGDSAMYLCASSLEDRGSYEQYFGPGTRLTVT.

This clonotype came up a few times. The chain is built from TRBV10-3 and TRBJ2-3, with 14 positions matching TRBD2. The CDR3 contains 15 residues. Trimming cost V 8 bases and J 4 bases; bases outside gene matches: 5. Per the germline V gene, CDR1 is ENHRY and CDR2 is SYGVKD. The CDR3 region is CAIDGLAGGSDTQYF. For the CDR3, the DNA is TGTGCCATCGACGGACTAGCGGGGGGATCAGATACGCAGTATTTT.